This T cell receptor beta chain was observed in a study of blood T cell repertoires in COVID-19. Original analysis: Amplification from reference gene primers served as the basis for estimated nucleated cell counts. Libraries were prepared by immunoSEQ multiplex PCR; TCRdb keeps only in-frame clonotypes and omits some of them. For V, J and clone size, that table is used; D and trimming come from the DNA. The sample includes 160,000 or so clones, roughly 84% seen only once; the top ten take 1.5%. Per germline, CDR1 SNHLY and CDR2 FYNNEI. CDR3 length equals 14 residues. The ends lost 6 bases at V and 9 bases at J; junction bases unmatched: 12.

The TCR was taken from a human donor in a cohort sampled during active COVID-19. This chain joins TRBV2 and TRBJ2-5; 8 nucleotides agree with TRBD2. Sequencing used peripheral blood. The CDR3, as DNA: TGTGCCAGCAGCGACGGGTCTCTCGGGAGGGCCCAGTACTTC. Translating gives CASSDGSLGRAQYF.